The TCR beta chain described here comes from a study of cytomegalovirus exposure and HLA in healthy donors. Findings and limits, study-wide: More clonal expansion characterized HLA-associated TCR beta chains than equally common others in a later analysis. Indistinguishable V segments, including TRBV6-2 and TRBV6-3, were excluded. An observed cluster of highly shared sequence variants was recorded as a likely sequencing artifact. Earlier analysis found most TCR beta V segments productive about 87% or about 30% of the time.

V shed 9 bases and J 1 base; nucleotides not matched to a gene: 6. The CDR3 is 14 amino acids. Germline loops: CDR1 MGHRA, CDR2 YSYEKL. It was with 60 Vbeta and 13 Jbeta primers that the PCR ran. The repertoire was sequenced with immunoSEQ multiplex PCR; TCRdb's copy has only in-frame clones and lacks some. Of 90,000 to 100,000 clones in the sample, approximately 76% were seen once. About this clone itself: Its antigen is as yet unknown.

The specimen was PBMCs. The V gene is TRBV4-1, the J gene TRBJ2-7; 10 bases align to TRBD1. The source of this sequence is a man between 35 and 55 years old in good health and CMV-seronegative. CDR3 DNA sequence: TGCGCCAGTCGGCCGGGACAGGGGTCCTACGAGCAGTACTTC. This gives the protein CASRPGQGSYEQYF.